This entry lists 24 T cell receptor beta chains sequenced from one sample in a study of control samples from healthy donors and cancer patients. Some clones are missing from TCRdb's copy, which holds only in-frame ones; the method was immunoSEQ multiplex PCR. Here the sample spans 120,000 or so clones, 80% to 90% being singletons. The sequenced material came from blood. Every receptor here comes from a man aged 60 to 69 in good health.

This clone was observed once. J is TRBJ2-3 and V is TRBV24-1; 14 positions agree with TRBD2. Germline loops: CDR1 KGHDR, CDR2 SFDVKD. The CDR3 is 17 residues long. Trimming removed 4 bases from V and 2 bases from J; junction bases left unmatched: 4. The CDR3 DNA is TGTGCCACCAGTGACCCGGGACTAGCGGGGGTCACAGATACGCAGTATTTT. This gives the protein CATSDPGLAGVTDTQYF.

This chain uses TRBV19 with TRBJ2-3, with D perhaps given as TRBD1 or TRBD2 (5 bases each). The CDR3 sequence is 15 residues long. Germline V gene sequence: CDR1 LNHDA, CDR2 SQIVND (reference sequence). V was shortened by 3 bases and J by 4 bases, with 14 bases between the two germline ends. CDR3: CASSIMGESADTQYF. In nucleotides, the CDR3 is TGTGCCAGTAGTATTATGGGGGAATCAGCAGATACGCAGTATTTT. The variable domain in full, with the rest retrieved from reference TRBV19 and TRBJ2-3, is DGGITQSPKYLFRKEGQNVTLSCEQNLNHDAMYWYRQDPGQGLRLIYYSQIVNDFQKGDIAEGYSVSREKKESFPLTVTSAQKNPTAFYLCASSIMGESADTQYFGPGTRLTVL.

In its sample, this clone was seen a few times. The chain carries TRBV11-2 and TRBJ2-2; maybe TRBD1 (5 bases). The CDR3 totals 15 residues. The V and J ends lost 5 bases and 4 bases respectively, with 14 bases between them. In germline, CDR1 is SGHAT, CDR2 FQNNGV. The CDR3 region has the DNA TGTGCCAGCAGCCCCGGGCAGGGCAGCACCGGGGAGCTGTTTTTT. Its translation: CASSPGQGSTGELFF.

The J gene is TRBJ1-1, the V gene TRBV5-8; 12 nucleotides line up with TRBD1. Germline CDR1 is SGHTS and CDR2 is YDEGEE. Unmatched junction bases numbered 17, after V lost 4 bases and J lost 4 bases. The CDR3 spans 19 residues. In nucleotides, the CDR3 is TGTGCCAGCAGCGACACGAAAGGTACCGGGACAGGGGGCCTCACTGAAGCTTTCTTT. This gives the protein CASSDTKGTGTGGLTEAFF.

This clone has a single count. The rearrangement uses TRBV24-1 and TRBJ1-6, with a possible D match to TRBD1 (5 bases). This CDR3 has 15 amino acids. Between the trimmed V and J ends, which lost 7 bases and 8 bases, there was a span of 17 bases. CDR1 is KGHDR, CDR2 SFDVKD, per germline. Here the CDR3 reads CATRRDGLLDSPLHF. For the CDR3, the DNA is TGTGCCACCAGAAGGGACGGCCTGTTGGATTCACCCCTCCACTTT.

The V and J genes are TRBV4-3 and TRBJ1-2; D gene unclear. Germline V gene lookup returns CDR1 LGHNA and CDR2 YSLEER. The CDR3 runs 14 residues. Trimming shortened V by 1 base and J by 2 bases, and 8 bases separated the two germline ends. CDR3 DNA sequence: TGCGCCAGCAGCCAAGTTGGCGGGAACTATGGCTACACCTTC. Translating gives CASSQVGGNYGYTF.

This clone was seen a handful of times. The chain couples TRBV7-9 to TRBJ1-2, with no clear D. The CDR3 sequence is 15 residues long. Trimming stripped 4 bases from V and 4 bases from J, with 16 bases between. CDR1 SEHNR and CDR2 FQNEAQ come from the germline V gene (reference sequence). The CDR3 DNA reads TGTGCCAGCAGCTCCGCTCCCGAGTCTACCTATGGCTACACCTTC. Protein product: CASSSAPESTYGYTF.

The chain carries TRBV28 and TRBJ2-3, with 12 bases lining up with TRBD2. Looked up from germline, CDR1 is MDHEN and CDR2 is SYDVKM. This CDR3 is built from 16 residues. J was trimmed by 5 bases and V by 4 bases; bases with no gene match: 7. The CDR3 loop reads CASSWASGGARDTQYF. CDR3 in DNA: TGTGCCAGCAGTTGGGCTAGCGGGGGGGCCAGAGATACGCAGTATTTT. The full variable domain, completed using reference TRBV28 and TRBJ2-3, is DVKVTQSSRYLVKRTGEKVFLECVQDMDHENMFWYRQDPGLGLRLIYFSYDVKMKEKGDIPEGYSVSREKKERFSLILESASTNQTSMYLCASSWASGGARDTQYFGPGTRLTVL.

CDR3 in amino acids: CASSSGPGRRITGANVLTF. CDR3 DNA: TGTGCCAGCAGTTCCGGACCGGGACGCCGTATTACTGGGGCCAACGTCCTGACTTTC. V gene TRBV28 combines with J gene TRBJ2-6, with D tentatively TRBD1 or TRBD2 (5 bases each). The CDR3 covers 19 residues. In germline, CDR1 is MDHEN, CDR2 SYDVKM. Trimming shortened V by 4 bases and J by 2 bases, and 21 bases separated the two germline ends.

This clone was seen just once. The rearrangement links TRBV5-1 to TRBJ1-1; unclear D gene. Germline V gene sequence: CDR1 SGHRS, CDR2 YFSETQ. The CDR3 has 13 amino acids. V lost 0 bases and J 8 bases, leaving 11 bases between the germline ends. The CDR3 nucleotides read TGCGCCAGCAGCTTGGACATGGAGACCGAAGCTTTCTTT. This encodes CASSLDMETEAFF.

This clone is medium-sized by share. The chain carries TRBV7-2 and TRBJ2-7; 9 bases match TRBD1. The CDR3 extends over 18 amino acids. Germline V CDR1 and CDR2: SGHTA, FQGNSA. With 1 base clipped from V and 3 bases from J, the junction kept 13 bases outside the gene matches. The CDR3 nucleotides read TGTGCCAGCAGCTTAGTATACCCACACAGGGGGCGCAGCTACGAGCAGTACTTC. Encoded protein: CASSLVYPHRGRSYEQYF.

The chain combines TRBV5-6 with TRBJ1-3, with no clear D. The CDR3 totals 14 residues. The ends were cut back, 3 bases at V and 3 bases at J, with 10 bases in the middle. Germline V lookup: CDR1 SGHDT, CDR2 YYEEEE. Here the CDR3 reads CASSSGSVGNTIYF. The CDR3 DNA sequence: TGTGCCAGCAGCTCGGGCTCAGTTGGAAACACCATATATTTT.

This sequence joins TRBV9 and TRBJ2-3; possibly TRBD2 for D (5 bases). Trimming pared 0 bases from V and 0 bases from J, leaving 5 bases between. CDR1 SGDLS and CDR2 YYNGEE come from the germline V gene. The CDR3 runs 14 residues. CDR3 sequence (DNA): TGTGCCAGCAGCGTAGGAGGGAGCACAGATACGCAGTATTTT. Translated, it gives CASSVGGSTDTQYF. Complete variable domain (other parts from reference TRBV9 and TRBJ2-3): DSGVTQTPKHLITATGQRVTLRCSPRSGDLSVYWYQQSLDQGLQFLIQYYNGEERAKGNILERFSAQQFPDLHSELNLSSLELGDSALYFCASSVGGSTDTQYFGPGTRLTVL.

A single count supports this clone. The V and J genes are TRBV6-1 and TRBJ1-2; TRBD1 aligns across 10 bases. The CDR3 sequence is 18 residues long. Germline CDR1 MNHNS, CDR2 SASEGT. The V segment lost 4 bases and the J segment 4 bases; nucleotides outside the gene matches: 15. The CDR3 reads CASSGPDRGSGLGYGYTF. The CDR3 DNA reads TGTGCCAGCAGTGGACCGGACAGGGGGAGTGGGCTTGGCTATGGCTACACCTTC.

The chain is built from TRBV3-1 (or the pseudogene TRBV3-2) and TRBJ2-1, with 11 nucleotides matching TRBD2. The length of the CDR3 is 16 residues. V was pared by 0 bases and J by 2 bases, with 0 bases of the junction left unmatched. Germline V gene lookup returns CDR1 LGHDT and CDR2 YNNKEL (reference sequence). The CDR3 DNA reads as TGTGCCAGCAGCCAAGATAGCGGGGGGGCCTACAATGAGCAGTTCTTC. Translation: CASSQDSGGAYNEQFF.

This chain links TRBV19 with TRBJ1-2, with a weak D call TRBD1 (5 bases). Per the germline V gene, CDR1 is LNHDA and CDR2 is SQIVND (reference sequence). Trimming cost V 4 bases and J 2 bases, with 17 bases left between them. The CDR3 is 16 residues long. The CDR3 coding sequence is TGTGCCAGTAGTAATGGGGGAGGTCTCGGCAACTATGGCTACACCTTC. As protein: CASSNGGGLGNYGYTF.

This chain joins TRBV9 and TRBJ1-1, with D perhaps TRBD1 (5 bases). Germline V CDR1 and CDR2: SGDLS, YYNGEE. The V and J ends lost 0 bases and 0 bases respectively, with 9 bases between them. The CDR3 length is 15 residues. CDR3 residues: CASSVVGHMNTEAFF. The CDR3 nucleotides read TGTGCCAGCAGCGTAGTTGGACACATGAACACTGAAGCTTTCTTT. The variable domain in full, with the rest retrieved from reference TRBV9 and TRBJ1-1, is DSGVTQTPKHLITATGQRVTLRCSPRSGDLSVYWYQQSLDQGLQFLIQYYNGEERAKGNILERFSAQQFPDLHSELNLSSLELGDSALYFCASSVVGHMNTEAFFGQGTRLTVV.

The chain recombines TRBV6-5 with TRBJ1-1; tentatively, D is TRBD1 (5 bases). Between the trimmed V and J ends, which lost 7 bases and 4 bases, there was a span of 13 bases. The CDR3 is made up of 13 amino acids. Germline loops: CDR1 MNHEY, CDR2 SVGAGI. The DNA of the CDR3 is TGTGCCAGCAAGAACAAGAGGGGCACTGAAGCTTTCTTT. The encoded protein is CASKNKRGTEAFF.

The V gene is TRBV18, the J gene TRBJ2-5; the D gene is possibly TRBD2 (5 bases). Germline CDR1 KGHSH, CDR2 LQKENI. The germline V and J ends were trimmed by 4 bases and 3 bases, with 12 bases remaining between them. The CDR3 has 14 amino acids. The CDR3 loop is CASSQSGSEETQYF. Here the CDR3 DNA reads TGTGCCAGCTCACAGTCTGGGAGTGAAGAGACCCAGTACTTC.

This clone is a singleton in its sample. The chain has TRBV18 and TRBJ2-7, with a weak D call TRBD1 (6 bases). CDR1 and CDR2 (germline): KGHSH, LQKENI. Trimming took 3 bases from V and 5 from J, leaving 14 bases between them. The CDR3 runs 14 residues. The CDR3 coding sequence is TGTGCCAGCTCACCGAGACAGGCTCTGGACGAGCAGTACTTC. Amino acid sequence: CASSPRQALDEQYF.

The chain joins TRBV19 to TRBJ1-2, with 8 positions matching TRBD1. CDR1 is LNHDA and CDR2 is SQIVND in the germline V gene (reference sequence). The CDR3 covers 13 residues. V was clipped by 4 bases and J by 8 bases; unmatched bases: 6. CDR3 protein: CASSTGTGWGYTF. The CDR3 DNA reads TGTGCCAGTAGTACCGGGACAGGTTGGGGCTACACCTTC.

This clone was detected only once. CDR3 bases: TGCGCCAGCAGCTTGGTGACAGGGAACACAGATACGCAGTATTTT. Its protein is CASSLVTGNTDTQYF. This sequence joins TRBV5-1 and TRBJ2-3, with 7 bases aligning to TRBD1. From germline, CDR1 is SGHRS and CDR2 YFSETQ. V shed 0 bases, J shed 2 bases, and the junction held 3 bases outside the gene matches. CDR3 length: 15 residues.

The chain links TRBV2 to TRBJ1-1; D unresolved. V was trimmed by 4 bases and J by 7 bases, leaving 10 bases between them. The CDR3 contains 12 residues. Germline V gives CDR1 SNHLY, CDR2 FYNNEI. The CDR3 bases are TGTGCCAGCAGTGTCTTTAATGGTGAAGCTTTCTTT. As protein: CASSVFNGEAFF.

The chain uses TRBV27 and TRBJ1-5, with TRBD1 matching over 7 bases. The V gene end was trimmed by 8 bases and the J gene end by 7 bases; junction bases not matched to a gene: 11. CDR1 MNHEY and CDR2 SMNVEV come from the germline V gene (reference sequence). This CDR3 has 14 amino acids. CDR3: CASGRSDRDQPQHF. The CDR3 DNA reads as TGTGCCAGCGGGAGATCAGACAGGGACCAGCCCCAGCATTTT.